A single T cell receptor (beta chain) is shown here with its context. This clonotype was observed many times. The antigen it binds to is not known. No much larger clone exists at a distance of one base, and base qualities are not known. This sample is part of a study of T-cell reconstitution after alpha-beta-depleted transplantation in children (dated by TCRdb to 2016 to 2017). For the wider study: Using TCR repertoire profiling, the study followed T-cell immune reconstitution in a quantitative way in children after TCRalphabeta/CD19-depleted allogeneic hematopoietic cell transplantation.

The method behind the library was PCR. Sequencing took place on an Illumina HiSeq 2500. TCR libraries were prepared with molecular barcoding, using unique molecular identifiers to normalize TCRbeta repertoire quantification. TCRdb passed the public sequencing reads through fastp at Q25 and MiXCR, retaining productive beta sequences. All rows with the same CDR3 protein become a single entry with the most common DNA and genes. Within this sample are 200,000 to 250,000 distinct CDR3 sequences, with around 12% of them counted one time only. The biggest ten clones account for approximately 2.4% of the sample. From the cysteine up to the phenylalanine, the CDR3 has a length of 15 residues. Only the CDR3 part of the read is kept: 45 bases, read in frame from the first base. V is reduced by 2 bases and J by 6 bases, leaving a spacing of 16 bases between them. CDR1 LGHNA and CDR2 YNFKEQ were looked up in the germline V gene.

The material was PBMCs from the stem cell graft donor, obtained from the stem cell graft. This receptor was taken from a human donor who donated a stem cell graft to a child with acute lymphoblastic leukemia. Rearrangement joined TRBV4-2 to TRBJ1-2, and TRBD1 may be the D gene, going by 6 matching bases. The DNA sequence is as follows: TGTGCCAGCAGCCAACCTATAACAGGGTTTCATGGCTACACCTTC. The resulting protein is CASSQPITGFHGYTF.